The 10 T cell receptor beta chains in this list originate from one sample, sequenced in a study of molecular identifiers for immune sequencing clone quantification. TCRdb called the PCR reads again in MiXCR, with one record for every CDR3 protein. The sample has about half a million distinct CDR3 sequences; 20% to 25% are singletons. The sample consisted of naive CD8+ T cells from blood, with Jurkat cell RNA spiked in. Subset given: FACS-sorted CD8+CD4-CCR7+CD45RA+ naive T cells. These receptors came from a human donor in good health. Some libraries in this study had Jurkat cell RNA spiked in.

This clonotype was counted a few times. CDR3 region: CASSLGTGSPGEQYF. CDR3 nucleotides: TGTGCCAGCAGCTTAGGCACAGGGTCTCCCGGCGAGCAGTACTTC. The chain couples TRBV7-9 to TRBJ2-7; D possibly corresponds to TRBD1 (6 bases). The CDR3 is made up of 15 amino acids. Germline V lookup: CDR1 SEHNR, CDR2 FQNEAQ (reference sequence). Trimming took 1 base from V and 6 from J, leaving 16 bases between them.

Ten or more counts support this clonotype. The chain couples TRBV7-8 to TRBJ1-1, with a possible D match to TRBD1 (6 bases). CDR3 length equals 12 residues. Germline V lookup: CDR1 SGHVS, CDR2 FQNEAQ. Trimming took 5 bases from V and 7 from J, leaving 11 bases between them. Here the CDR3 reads CASSTKGGEAFF. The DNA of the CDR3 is TGTGCCAGCAGCACAAAGGGGGGTGAAGCTTTCTTT.

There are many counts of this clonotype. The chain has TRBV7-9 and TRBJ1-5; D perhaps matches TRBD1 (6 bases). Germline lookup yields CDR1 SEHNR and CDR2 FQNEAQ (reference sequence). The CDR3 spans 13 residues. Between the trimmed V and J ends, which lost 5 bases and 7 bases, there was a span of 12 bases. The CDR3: CASSPGHPQPQHF. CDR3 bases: TGTGCCAGCAGCCCGGGACATCCCCAGCCCCAGCATTTT. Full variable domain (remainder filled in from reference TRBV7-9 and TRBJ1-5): DTGVSQNPRHKITKRGQNVTFRCDPISEHNRLYWYRQTLGQGPEFLTYFQNEAQLEKSRLLSDRFSAERPKGSFSTLEIQRTEQGDSAMYLCASSPGHPQPQHFGDGTRLSIL.

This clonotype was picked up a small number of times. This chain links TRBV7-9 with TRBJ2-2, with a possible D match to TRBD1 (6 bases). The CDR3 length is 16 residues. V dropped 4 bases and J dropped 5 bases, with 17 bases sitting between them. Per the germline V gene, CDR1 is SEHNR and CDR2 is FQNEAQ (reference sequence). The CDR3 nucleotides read TGTGCCAGCAGCTCAACGAGGGACACTGTTACCGGGGAGCTGTTTTTT. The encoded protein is CASSSTRDTVTGELFF.

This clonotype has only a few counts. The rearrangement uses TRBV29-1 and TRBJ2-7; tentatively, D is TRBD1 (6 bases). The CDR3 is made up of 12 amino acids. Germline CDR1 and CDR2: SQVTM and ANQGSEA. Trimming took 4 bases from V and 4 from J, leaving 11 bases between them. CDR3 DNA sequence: TGCAGCGTTGTGGGGGCGCAGTACGAGCAGTACTTC. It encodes CSVVGAQYEQYF.

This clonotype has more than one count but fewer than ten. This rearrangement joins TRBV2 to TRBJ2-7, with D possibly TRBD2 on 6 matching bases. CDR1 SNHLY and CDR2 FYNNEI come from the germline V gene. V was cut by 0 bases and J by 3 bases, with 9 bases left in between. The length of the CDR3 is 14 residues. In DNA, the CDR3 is TGTGCCAGCAGTGAAGCGGGGGGACTCTACGAGCAGTACTTC. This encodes CASSEAGGLYEQYF. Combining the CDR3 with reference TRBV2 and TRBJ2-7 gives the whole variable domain EPEVTQTPSHQVTQMGQEVILRCVPISNHLYFYWYRQILGQKVEFLVSFYNNEISEKSEIFDDQFSVERPDGSNFTLKIRSTKLEDSAMYFCASSEAGGLYEQYFGPGTRLTVT.

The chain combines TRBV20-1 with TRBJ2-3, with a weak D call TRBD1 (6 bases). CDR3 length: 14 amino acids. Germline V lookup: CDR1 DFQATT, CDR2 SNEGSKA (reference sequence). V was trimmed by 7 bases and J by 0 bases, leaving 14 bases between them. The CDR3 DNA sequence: TGCAGTGGGGTCCACAGGGAAAGCACAGATACGCAGTATTTT. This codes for CSGVHRESTDTQYF.

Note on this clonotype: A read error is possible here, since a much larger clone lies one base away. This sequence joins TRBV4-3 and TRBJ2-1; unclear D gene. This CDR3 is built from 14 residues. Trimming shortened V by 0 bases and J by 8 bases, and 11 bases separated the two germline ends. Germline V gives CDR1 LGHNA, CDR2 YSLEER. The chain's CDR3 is CASSQDGRLDEQFF. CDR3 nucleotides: TGCGCCAGCAGCCAAGATGGCAGGCTGGATGAGCAGTTCTTC.

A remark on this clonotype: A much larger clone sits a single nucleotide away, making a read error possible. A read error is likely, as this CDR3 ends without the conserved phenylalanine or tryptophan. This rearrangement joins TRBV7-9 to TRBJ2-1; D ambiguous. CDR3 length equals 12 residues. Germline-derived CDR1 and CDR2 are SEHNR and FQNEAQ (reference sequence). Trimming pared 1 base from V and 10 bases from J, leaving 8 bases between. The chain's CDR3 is CASSLGVLEQFL. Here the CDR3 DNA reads TGTGCCAGCAGCTTAGGAGTCCTCGAGCAGTTCCTC.

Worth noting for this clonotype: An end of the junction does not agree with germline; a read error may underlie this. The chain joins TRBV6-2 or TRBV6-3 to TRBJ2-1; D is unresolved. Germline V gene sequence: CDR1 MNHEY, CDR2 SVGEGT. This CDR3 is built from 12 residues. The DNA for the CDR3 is TGTGCCAGCAGTTACCCCTCTAATGGGCAGTTCTTC. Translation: CASSYPSNGQFF.